This TCR beta chain is drawn from a study of shared clonotypes between healthy human individuals (dated by TCRdb to 2020 to 2021). Regarding the complete study: Two women and a few men aged 18 to 49 years were included in the cohort. Per donor, three plates each were used for CD4 naive and CD4 memory, two for CD8 naive, and one for CD8 memory. The study deeply sequenced blood TCR repertoires of several healthy adults to estimate repertoire size and the extent of clonotype sharing between individuals. Different laboratories and diverse techniques were used to prepare libraries and sequence TCR repertoires, to increase sequencing depth and limit assay-specific biases. Between about 0.8 and 9 billion PBMCs per donor were obtained by leukapheresis. Findings and caveats that apply to the study as a whole: Pairwise subsampling led to the expectation that sequencing depth would affect the degree of clonotype sharing among donors. Across a handful of donors, around 5% of naive CD4, more than 3% of naive CD8, about 2.3% of memory CD4, and approximately 0.4% of memory CD8 clonotypes were shared. Incomplete sequencing was indicated by rarefaction of sorted-subset datasets, despite the large sequencing depth. Naive subsets generally had larger estimated clonotype richness than memory subsets. Compared with non-shared clonotypes, the clonotypes found in all four sorted-subset donors had higher generation probabilities. The small number of donors limited the genetic and exposure-history diversity represented. Sampling was restricted to blood, and TCR repertoires in tissue are likely to differ from TCR repertoires in blood.

The donors were healthy, HIV-negative adults who had no recently reported acute infections or vaccinations. All donors were Caucasian adults living in Nashville, Tennessee, USA. CD4+ T cells were enriched through magnetic negative selection, after which naive cells were positively selected on CD45RA and the remaining negative fraction served as the memory subset. Blood was obtained by leukapheresis, after which PBMCs were separated by Ficoll-Histopaque density gradient centrifugation and cryopreserved in liquid nitrogen vapor phase. Analytical flow cytometry was used to check the purity and quantity of each magnetically sorted T cell population. Genomic DNA was isolated from every sorted fraction and measured by UV absorbance on a Nanodrop 2000c. As regards this clone: No cognate antigen has been identified for it. No base quality values were provided; no much bigger clone lies one nucleotide off.

Reading the germline V gene (reference sequence) gives CDR1 GTSNPN and CDR2 SVGIG. From its cysteine to its phenylalanine, the CDR3 spans 12 amino acids. The CDR3 DNA has 36 bases and is translated from base 1. Trimming costs V 1 base and J 7 bases, and their ends lie 7 bases apart. Using the deep immunoSEQ assay, TCR CDR3 regions were amplified from genomic DNA by multiplex PCR. Extracted genomic DNA from each cell subset was spread evenly across all wells of several immunoSEQ 96-well plates, with each plate serving as a replicate. For sorted subsets, about 210 ng of genomic DNA, equivalent to some 30,000 T cell genomes, went into each replicate PCR. Purified libraries were measured with a Qubit 3.0 fluorometer, size-checked on a Bioanalyzer 2100, and measured again with the KAPA Library Quantification kit. Every immunoSEQ 96-well plate was sequenced on a separate single-read 150-cycle Illumina NextSeq 550 flow cell. The original methods were these. Because the immunoSEQ output included only junctional sequences and no quality scores, the filtering could not be the same as the filtering used for full-length reads. Sequences were annotated with PyIR, a Python wrapper for IgBLAST v1.9, using IMGT germline references to assign V/J genes and CDR3. Reads were filtered out if the reads had weak V/J assignments (E-value above 1e-6), no CDR3, stop codons, out-of-frame junctions, or ambiguous translated residues. V3J clonotypes were defined as sequences sharing an identical inferred V gene, J gene, and CDR3 amino acid sequence. Percentage overlap between repertoires was computed as shared unique clonotypes divided by the size of the smaller repertoire. RTK rarefaction, the Chao1 estimator, and Recon v2.1 estimates of unobserved clonotypes were used to assess repertoire richness. Generation probabilities for all TCRbeta clonotypes obtained by the gDNA method from several donors were computed using OLGA. Sourced from immuneACCESS, this table was stored by TCRdb with only in-frame sequences that have V and J called. A share of the clones is absent; for the studies checked, an unresolved V gene accounts for under half, and the remainder has no known explanation. From that table come the V and J calls and clone size; the DNA was used to work out D and trimming. The sample table contains roughly 2.5 million clones; only one count was recorded for approximately 94% of them. The ten top clones hold roughly 0.14% of the sample.

The sequence is built from TRBV30 and TRBJ2-2; the D gene is unclear. The specimen was naive CD4+ T cells sorted from blood. The cell subset or site tag for this specimen amounts to: CD45RA+ positively selected. The sequence was obtained from a man younger than 35 in good health. DNA sequence: TGTGCCTGGAGTGCGGTCAACGGGGAGCTGTTTTTT. Its coded protein is CAWSAVNGELFF.